The sequence of this T cell receptor (beta chain) was determined in a study of cytomegalovirus exposure and HLA in healthy donors. The donors gave bone marrow, and they were healthy. V lost 3 bases and J 5 bases, leaving 15 bases between the germline ends. CDR1 SGHNT and CDR2 YYREEE come from the germline V gene (reference sequence). The CDR3 contains 14 residues. Primers included in the PCR were 60 Vbeta and 13 Jbeta primers. Here immunoSEQ multiplex PCR was the method, and the copy in TCRdb shows in-frame clones only, minus some. The sample holds under 110,000 clones, roughly 80% seen once. This sequence originates from a man in his forties in good health and CMV-seronegative. This sequence joins TRBV5-4 and TRBJ2-7; D perhaps matches TRBD2 (6 bases). Sequenced input: PBMCs. The chain's CDR3 is CASSSAGQAHEQYF. Written as DNA, the CDR3 is TGTGCCAGCAGCTCGGCGGGGCAGGCCCACGAGCAGTACTTC.